This T cell receptor beta chain was sequenced during a study of T cells in Graves' hyperthyroidism and ophthalmopathy. Those patients with uncontrolled infection, other autoimmune disease, pregnancy or lactation were excluded. PBMCs were collected from an approximately 10 ml volume of fresh peripheral blood. This clonotype has at least ten counts. TCR beta CDR3 regions were amplified from RNA transcripts. The primer set for the first-round RT-PCR of the TCR CDR3 was HTBI. TCRdb analysed the multiplex PCR reads with MiXCR anew, one entry per CDR3 protein. The repertoire holds about 350,000 distinct CDR3 sequences, with 15% to 20% as singletons. V dropped 1 base and J dropped 4; count of bases not matched to a gene: 9. CDR3 length: 16 residues. The germline gives CDR1 SEHNR, CDR2 FQNEAQ (reference sequence).

This TCR came from a woman aged 40 to 50 with Graves' ophthalmopathy. The sequenced material came from blood. This chain uses TRBV7-9 with TRBJ2-7, with 8 bases matching TRBD2. The CDR3 sequence: CASSLVLGLESYEQYF. DNA of the CDR3: TGTGCCAGCAGCTTAGTTTTGGGACTAGAGTCGTACGAGCAGTACTTC.